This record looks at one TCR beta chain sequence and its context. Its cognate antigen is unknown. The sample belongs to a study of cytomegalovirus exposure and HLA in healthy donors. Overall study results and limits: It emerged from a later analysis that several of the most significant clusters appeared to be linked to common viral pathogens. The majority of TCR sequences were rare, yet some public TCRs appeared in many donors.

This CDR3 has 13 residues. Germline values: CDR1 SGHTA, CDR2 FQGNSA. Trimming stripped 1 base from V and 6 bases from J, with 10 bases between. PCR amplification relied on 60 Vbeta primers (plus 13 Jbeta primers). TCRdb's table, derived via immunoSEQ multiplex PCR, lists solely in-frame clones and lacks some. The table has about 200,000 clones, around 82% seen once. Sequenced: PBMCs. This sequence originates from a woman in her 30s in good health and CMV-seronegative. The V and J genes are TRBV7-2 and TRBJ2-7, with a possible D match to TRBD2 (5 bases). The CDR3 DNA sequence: TGTGCCAGCAGCTTAGTAGGAGGAGGCGAGCAGTACTTC. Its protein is CASSLVGGGEQYF.